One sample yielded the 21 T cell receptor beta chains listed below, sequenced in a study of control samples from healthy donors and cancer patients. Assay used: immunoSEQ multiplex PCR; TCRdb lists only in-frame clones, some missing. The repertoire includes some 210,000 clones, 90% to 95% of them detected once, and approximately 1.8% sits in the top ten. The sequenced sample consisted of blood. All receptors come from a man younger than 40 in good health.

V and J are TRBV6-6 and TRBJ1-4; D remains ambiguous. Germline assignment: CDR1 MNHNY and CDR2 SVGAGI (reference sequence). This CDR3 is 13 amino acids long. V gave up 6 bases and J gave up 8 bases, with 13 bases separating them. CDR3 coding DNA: TGTGCCAGCAGAAGGACCTCTGGCGAAAAACTGTTTTTT. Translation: CASRRTSGEKLFF.

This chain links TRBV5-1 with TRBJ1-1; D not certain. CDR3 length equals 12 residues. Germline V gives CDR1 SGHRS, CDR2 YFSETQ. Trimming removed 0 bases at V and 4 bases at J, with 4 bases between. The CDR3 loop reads CASSLGSTEAFF. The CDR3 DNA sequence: TGCGCCAGCAGCTTGGGGTCCACTGAAGCTTTCTTT. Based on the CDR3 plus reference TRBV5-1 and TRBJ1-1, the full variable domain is KAGVTQTPRYLIKTRGQQVTLSCSPISGHRSVSWYQQTPGQGLQFLFEYFSETQRNKGNFPGRFSGRQFSNSRSEMNVSTLELGDSALYLCASSLGSTEAFFGQGTRLTVV.

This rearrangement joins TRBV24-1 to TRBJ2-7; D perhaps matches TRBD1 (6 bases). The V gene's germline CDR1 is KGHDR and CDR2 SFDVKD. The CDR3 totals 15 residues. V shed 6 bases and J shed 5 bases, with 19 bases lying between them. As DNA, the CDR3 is TGTGCCACCAGTAACTCAGGGAGCAGGGGAAACGAGCAGTACTTC. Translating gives CATSNSGSRGNEQYF.

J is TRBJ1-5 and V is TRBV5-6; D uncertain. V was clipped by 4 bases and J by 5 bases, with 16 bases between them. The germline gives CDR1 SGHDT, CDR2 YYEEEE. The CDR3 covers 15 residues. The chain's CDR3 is CASSSVDRLHQPQHF. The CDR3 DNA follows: TGTGCCAGCAGCAGTGTAGACCGCCTCCATCAGCCCCAGCATTTT.

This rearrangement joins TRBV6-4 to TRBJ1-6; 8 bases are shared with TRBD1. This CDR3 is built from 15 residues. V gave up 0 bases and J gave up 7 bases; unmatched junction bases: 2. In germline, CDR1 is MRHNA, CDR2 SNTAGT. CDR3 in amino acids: CASSDSGQGNSPLHF. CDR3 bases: TGTGCCAGCAGTGACTCCGGACAGGGAAATTCACCCCTCCACTTT.

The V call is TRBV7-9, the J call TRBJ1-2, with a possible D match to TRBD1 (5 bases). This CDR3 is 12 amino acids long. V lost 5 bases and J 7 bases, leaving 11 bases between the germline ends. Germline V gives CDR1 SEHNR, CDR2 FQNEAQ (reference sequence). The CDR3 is CASSLQEGGYTF. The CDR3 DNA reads TGTGCCAGCAGCCTACAGGAGGGTGGCTACACCTTC.

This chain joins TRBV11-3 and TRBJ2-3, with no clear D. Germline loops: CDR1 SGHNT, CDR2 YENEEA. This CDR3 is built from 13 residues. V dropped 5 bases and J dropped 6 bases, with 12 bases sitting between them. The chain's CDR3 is CASSPGESDTQYF. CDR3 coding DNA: TGTGCCAGCAGCCCCGGAGAGTCCGATACGCAGTATTTT.

The CDR3 region has the DNA TGCGCCAGCAGCCAAGCCGGACGACCGAACACTGAAGCTTTCTTT. Encoded protein: CASSQAGRPNTEAFF. This chain connects TRBV4-1 to TRBJ1-1; D not resolved. V lost 1 base and J 1 base, leaving 10 bases between the germline ends. The CDR3 covers 15 residues. The germline V gene encodes CDR1 MGHRA and CDR2 YSYEKL.

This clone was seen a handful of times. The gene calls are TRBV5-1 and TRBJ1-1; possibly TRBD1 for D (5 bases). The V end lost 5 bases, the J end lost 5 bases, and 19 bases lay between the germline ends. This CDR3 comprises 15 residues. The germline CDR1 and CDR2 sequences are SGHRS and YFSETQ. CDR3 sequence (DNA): TGCGCCAGCAGTTCAGGGATAAGCGGGCCGACTGAAGCTTTCTTT. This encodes CASSSGISGPTEAFF.

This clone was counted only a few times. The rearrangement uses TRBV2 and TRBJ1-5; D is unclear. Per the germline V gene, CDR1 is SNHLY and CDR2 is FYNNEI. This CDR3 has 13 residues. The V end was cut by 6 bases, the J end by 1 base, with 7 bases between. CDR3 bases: TGTGCCAGCAGCTCCAGGAGCAATCAGCCCCAGCATTTT. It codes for CASSSRSNQPQHF.

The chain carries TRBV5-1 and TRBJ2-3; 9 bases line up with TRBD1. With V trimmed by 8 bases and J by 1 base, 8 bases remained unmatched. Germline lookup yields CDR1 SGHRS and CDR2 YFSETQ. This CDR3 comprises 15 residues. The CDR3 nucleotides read TGCGCCAGTACGGCGGGACAGGGCGGCACAGATACGCAGTATTTT. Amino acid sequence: CASTAGQGGTDTQYF.

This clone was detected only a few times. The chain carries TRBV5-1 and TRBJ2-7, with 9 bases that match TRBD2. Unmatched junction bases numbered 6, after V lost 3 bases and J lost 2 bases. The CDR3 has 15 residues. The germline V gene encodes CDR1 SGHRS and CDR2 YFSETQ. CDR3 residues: CASSSLAGRTYEQYF. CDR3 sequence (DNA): TGCGCCAGCAGCTCCCTAGCGGGGAGGACCTACGAGCAGTACTTC.

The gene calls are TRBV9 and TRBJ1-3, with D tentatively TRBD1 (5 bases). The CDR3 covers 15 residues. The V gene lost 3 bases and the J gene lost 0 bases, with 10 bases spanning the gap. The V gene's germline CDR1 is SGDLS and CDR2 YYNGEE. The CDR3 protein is CASSAGHHSGNTIYF. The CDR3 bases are TGTGCCAGCAGCGCCGGACACCACTCTGGAAACACCATATATTTT.

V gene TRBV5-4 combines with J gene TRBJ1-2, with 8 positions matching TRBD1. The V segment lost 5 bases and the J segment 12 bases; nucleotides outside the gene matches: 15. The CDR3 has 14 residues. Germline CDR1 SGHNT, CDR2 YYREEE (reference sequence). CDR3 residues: CASRVDRAGGANTF. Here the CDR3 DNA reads TGTGCCAGCAGGGTCGACAGGGCAGGGGGCGCGAACACCTTC. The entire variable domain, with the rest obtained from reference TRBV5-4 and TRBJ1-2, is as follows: ETGVTQSPTHLIKTRGQQVTLRCSSQSGHNTVSWYQQALGQGPQFIFQYYREEENGRGNFPPRFSGLQFPNYSSELNVNALELDDSALYLCASRVDRAGGANTFGSGTRLTVV.

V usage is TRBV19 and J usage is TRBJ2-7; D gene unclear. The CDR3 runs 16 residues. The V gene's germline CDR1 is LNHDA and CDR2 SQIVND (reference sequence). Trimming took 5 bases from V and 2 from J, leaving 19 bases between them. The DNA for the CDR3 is TGTGCCAGTAGTGCCCAGAACACACGCTTGCCCTACGAGCAGTACTTC. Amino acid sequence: CASSAQNTRLPYEQYF.

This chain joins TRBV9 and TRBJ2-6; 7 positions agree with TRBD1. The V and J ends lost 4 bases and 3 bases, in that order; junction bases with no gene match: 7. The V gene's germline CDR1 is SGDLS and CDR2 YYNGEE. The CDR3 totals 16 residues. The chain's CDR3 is CASSPTGHGGANVLTF. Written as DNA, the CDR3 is TGTGCCAGCAGCCCGACAGGGCACGGTGGGGCCAACGTCCTGACTTTC.

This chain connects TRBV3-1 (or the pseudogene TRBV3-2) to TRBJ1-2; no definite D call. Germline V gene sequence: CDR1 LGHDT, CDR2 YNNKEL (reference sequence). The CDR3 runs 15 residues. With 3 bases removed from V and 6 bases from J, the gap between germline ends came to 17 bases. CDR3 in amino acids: CASSQVGRGSHGYTF. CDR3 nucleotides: TGTGCCAGCAGCCAGGTTGGGCGGGGTAGCCATGGCTACACCTTC.

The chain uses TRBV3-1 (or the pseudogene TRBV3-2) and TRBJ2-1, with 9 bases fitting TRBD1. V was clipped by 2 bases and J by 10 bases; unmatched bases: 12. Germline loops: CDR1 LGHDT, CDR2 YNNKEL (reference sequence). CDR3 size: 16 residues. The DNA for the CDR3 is TGTGCCAGCAGCCAAAATTCCGGGACAGGGCCCAAGGAGCAGTTCTTC. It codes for CASSQNSGTGPKEQFF.

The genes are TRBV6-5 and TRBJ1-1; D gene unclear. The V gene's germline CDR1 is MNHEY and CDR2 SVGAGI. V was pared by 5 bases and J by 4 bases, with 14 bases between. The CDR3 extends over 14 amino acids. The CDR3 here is CASSRPGMATEAFF. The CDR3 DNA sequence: TGTGCCAGCAGTAGGCCGGGTATGGCCACTGAAGCTTTCTTT.

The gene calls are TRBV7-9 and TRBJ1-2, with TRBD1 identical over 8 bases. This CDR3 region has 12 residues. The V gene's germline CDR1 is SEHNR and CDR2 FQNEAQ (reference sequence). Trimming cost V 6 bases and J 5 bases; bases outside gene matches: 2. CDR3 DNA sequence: TGTGCCAGCAGTACAGGGGGTTATGGCTACACCTTC. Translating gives CASSTGGYGYTF.

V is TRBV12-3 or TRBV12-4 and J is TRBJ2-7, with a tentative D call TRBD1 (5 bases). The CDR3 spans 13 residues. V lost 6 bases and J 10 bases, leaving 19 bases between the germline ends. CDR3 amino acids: CASRWHGTGPQYF. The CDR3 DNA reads TGTGCCAGCAGATGGCACGGAACAGGACCCCAGTACTTC.